Each of the 7 T cell receptor beta chains below was sequenced from the same sample in a study of blood T cell repertoires in COVID-19. Sequenced by immunoSEQ multiplex PCR; TCRdb stores in-frame clones only, minus some. Of almost 70,000 clones in the sample, 89% were seen once. Material for sequencing was peripheral blood. These receptors came from a woman aged 45-59 years with active COVID-19.

The chain joins TRBV7-2 to TRBJ2-1; 9 bases map to TRBD2. V shed 5 bases and J 2 bases; nucleotides not matched to a gene: 4. The V gene's germline CDR1 is SGHTA and CDR2 FQGNSA. CDR3 length equals 15 residues. CDR3 nucleotide sequence: TGTGCCAGCAGCACTCGGACTAGCGCCTACAATGAGCAGTTCTTC. Translating gives CASSTRTSAYNEQFF. The variable domain in full, with the rest retrieved from reference TRBV7-2 and TRBJ2-1, is GAGVSQSPSNKVTEKGKDVELRCDPISGHTALYWYRQSLGQGLEFLIYFQGNSAPDKSGLPSDRFSAERTGGSVSTLTIQRTQQEDSAVYLCASSTRTSAYNEQFFGPGTRLTVL.

J is TRBJ2-7 and V is TRBV14; a possible D gene is TRBD1 (7 bases). The CDR3 spans 15 residues. Germline assignment: CDR1 SGHDN and CDR2 FVKESK. V shed 1 base and J shed 1 base, with 11 bases lying between them. The CDR3 nucleotides read TGTGCCAGCAGCCAAGTCGGGGGACAGTCCTACGAGCAGTACTTC. Translation gives CASSQVGGQSYEQYF.

The V and J genes are TRBV15 and TRBJ1-2; no clear D. V lost 2 bases and J lost 6, with 13 bases in between. This CDR3 region has 14 residues. Germline V gene sequence: CDR1 LNHNV, CDR2 YYDKDF (reference sequence). The CDR3 coding sequence is TGTGCCACCAGCAGATCCTCGTCAGGCGATGGCTACACCTTC. Protein sequence: CATSRSSSGDGYTF.

The chain combines TRBV10-2 with TRBJ1-3; maybe TRBD1 (5 bases). CDR3 length: 16 residues. V lost 6 bases to trimming and J lost 0 bases, with 15 bases between them. Germline CDR1 is WSHSY and CDR2 is SAAADI. For the CDR3, the DNA is TGCGCCAGCAGCCCCGCCCAGGGAAACTCTGGAAACACCATATATTTT. Amino acids: CASSPAQGNSGNTIYF.

V gene TRBV6-2 or TRBV6-3 combines with J gene TRBJ2-7, with D maybe TRBD1 (6 bases). With 2 bases removed from V and 6 bases from J, the gap between germline ends came to 11 bases. The CDR3 is made up of 13 amino acids. Germline CDR1 MNHEY, CDR2 SVGEGT. CDR3 in amino acids: CASSYAGAREQYF. The CDR3 nucleotides read TGTGCCAGCAGTTACGCAGGGGCCCGCGAGCAGTACTTC.

The J gene is TRBJ2-3, the V gene TRBV12-2; the table's D gene call, TRBD2, was not cross checked with the DNA. TRBV12-2 is classified as a pseudogene. This CDR3 contains 19 residues. The CDR3 loop reads CASRPRTSGRTQRRDTQYF. The CDR3 DNA sequence: TGTGCAAGTCGCCCGAGGACTAGCGGGAGGACCCAACGCAGAGATACGCAGTATTTT.

The chain couples TRBV2 to TRBJ2-3; D possibly corresponds to TRBD2 (6 bases). The CDR3 contains 16 residues. In germline, CDR1 is SNHLY, CDR2 FYNNEI. V was trimmed by 3 bases and J by 2 bases, leaving 15 bases between them. CDR3 DNA: TGTGCCAGCAGTGATATACGGCTAGCGTCCACAGATACGCAGTATTTT. Amino acids: CASSDIRLASTDTQYF. The full variable domain, rest sourced from reference TRBV2 and TRBJ2-3, is EPEVTQTPSHQVTQMGQEVILRCVPISNHLYFYWYRQILGQKVEFLVSFYNNEISEKSEIFDDQFSVERPDGSNFTLKIRSTKLEDSAMYFCASSDIRLASTDTQYFGPGTRLTVL.